The sequence of this TCR beta chain was determined in a study of blood T cell repertoires in COVID-19. Study-wide context: Spain, Italy and the United States supplied samples that represented acute and convalescent COVID-19. T cells, B-cell-depleted T cells, or PBMCs provided the cDNA or gDNA that served as material.

Notes on this clone: The sample holds other DNA sequences that translate to the same CDR3.

How the authors handled the data: Nucleated cell counts were estimated from reference gene primer amplification. Measured with immunoSEQ multiplex PCR; TCRdb has only the in-frame clones, and not every one. V, J and clone size are taken as reported in that table, and D and trimming were inferred from the DNA itself. Of 90,000 or so clones listed, 86% are singletons. The sequenced sample was peripheral blood. The receptor was isolated from an older man with active or convalescent COVID-19.

CDR3 region: CASSSVNTEAFF. The CDR3 DNA follows: TGTGCCAGCAGTTCCGTGAACACTGAAGCTTTCTTT. The chain joins TRBV6-2 or TRBV6-3 to TRBJ1-1; no firm D call. V was cut by 4 bases and J by 0 bases, with 3 bases left in between. The CDR3 extends over 12 amino acids. The germline V gene has CDR1 MNHEY and CDR2 SVGEGT.